The 11 T cell receptor beta chains below come from one sample, sequenced in a study of post-analysis software for immune sequencing data. Study-wide points: In patients, TRBV5-6, TRBV5-1 and TRBV20-1 belonged to roughly 5 TRBV segments found more frequently than in controls.

The library was made from cDNA and included unique molecular identifiers. Each CDR3 protein is one row after TCRdb ran MiXCR on the PCR reads. Among about 820,000 distinct CDR3 sequences listed, 53% were seen once. No antigen has been identified for these receptors. The material sequenced was blood. These receptors all come from a girl aged 10-17 years with multiple sclerosis.

This sequence joins TRBV7-8 and TRBJ1-3, with 7 bases that match TRBD1. Germline CDR1 is SGHVS and CDR2 is FQNEAQ. This CDR3 region has 14 residues. V shed 6 bases and J 1 base; nucleotides not matched to a gene: 3. The DNA for the CDR3 is TGTGCCAGCAGTGACAGGGTATCTGGAAACACCATATATTTT. This codes for CASSDRVSGNTIYF.

The chain is built from TRBV5-1 and TRBJ1-1; D unresolved. The CDR3 covers 15 residues. The V end was cut by 0 bases, the J end by 0 bases, with 9 bases between. Germline CDR1 reads SGHRS; CDR2 reads YFSETQ. CDR3 amino acids: CASSLAGVLNTEAFF. Here the CDR3 DNA reads TGCGCCAGCAGCTTGGCTGGTGTCCTGAACACTGAAGCTTTCTTT.

This clonotype was picked up a small number of times. This rearrangement joins TRBV6-1 to TRBJ2-5, with 9 bases fitting TRBD2. The germline V gene has CDR1 MNHNS and CDR2 SASEGT. CDR3 length: 15 residues. After removal of 1 base from V and 2 bases from J, the junction contained 2 bases not matched to a gene. This CDR3 reads CASSEVAGAQETQYF. CDR3 nucleotide sequence: TGTGCCAGCAGTGAAGTAGCGGGGGCTCAAGAGACCCAGTACTTC.

This clonotype was seen a handful of times. The V and J genes are TRBV28 and TRBJ2-7; 8 positions match TRBD1. Germline lookup yields CDR1 MDHEN and CDR2 SYDVKM. Germline trimming cut 8 bases from V and 2 bases from J; bases unmatched to any gene: 11. The CDR3 is 15 amino acids. The CDR3 loop is CASVPTGQATYEQYF. DNA for the CDR3: TGTGCCAGCGTTCCCACGGGACAGGCGACCTACGAGCAGTACTTC.

This clonotype showed up just a few times. The chain recombines TRBV6-6 with TRBJ2-7; D ambiguous. The CDR3 is made up of 15 amino acids. V shed 5 bases and J shed 4 bases, with 18 bases lying between them. Germline loops: CDR1 MNHNY, CDR2 SVGAGI (reference sequence). The CDR3: CASSDFTLGPYEQYF. For the CDR3, the DNA is TGTGCCAGCAGTGACTTTACCCTCGGACCGTACGAGCAGTACTTC.

Here the CDR3 reads CASGLPSYEQYF. The DNA for the CDR3 is TGTGCTAGTGGTTTGCCATCCTACGAGCAGTACTTC. The chain has TRBV12-5 and TRBJ2-7, with no clear D. This CDR3 comprises 12 residues. Trimming removed 2 bases at V and 1 base at J, with 3 bases between. Germline V CDR1 and CDR2: LGHNT, FRNRAP.

This sequence joins TRBV20-1 and TRBJ2-1, with 7 positions matching TRBD1. With V trimmed by 3 bases and J by 3 bases, 2 bases remained unmatched. The CDR3 is made up of 13 amino acids. Per germline, CDR1 DFQATT and CDR2 SNEGSKA (reference sequence). CDR3 in DNA: TGCAGTGCTAGCAGGGGGATCTACAATGAGCAGTTCTTC. Its protein product is CSASRGIYNEQFF.

The CDR3 DNA reads as TGCGCCAGCAGCCCCGAGATCCTGGGGCCTAACGAGCAGTACTTC. Amino acids: CASSPEILGPNEQYF. This chain connects TRBV5-1 to TRBJ2-7; D possibly corresponds to TRBD1 (5 bases). The CDR3 has 15 amino acids. Germline V gene sequence: CDR1 SGHRS, CDR2 YFSETQ. V was shortened by 4 bases and J by 5 bases, with 19 bases between the two germline ends.

V gene TRBV5-1 combines with J gene TRBJ2-1; D perhaps matches TRBD2 (6 bases). The V and J ends lost 4 bases and 8 bases respectively, with 19 bases between them. Germline V gives CDR1 SGHRS, CDR2 YFSETQ. The CDR3 has 15 amino acids. CDR3 residues: CASSPLAAVQDEQFF. CDR3 DNA: TGCGCCAGCAGCCCACTAGCCGCCGTTCAGGATGAGCAGTTCTTC.

The rearrangement uses TRBV20-1 and TRBJ2-7; 11 positions match TRBD1. Germline CDR1 is DFQATT and CDR2 is SNEGSKA (reference sequence). The CDR3 covers 15 residues. J was trimmed by 1 base and V by 0 bases; bases with no gene match: 2. The chain's CDR3 is CSARDGQGASYEQYF. The CDR3, as DNA: TGCAGTGCTAGAGATGGACAGGGGGCTTCCTACGAGCAGTACTTC.

The CDR3 sequence is CSAQARWTSGTDTQYF. As DNA, the CDR3 is TGCAGTGCTCAAGCCAGATGGACTAGCGGAACAGATACGCAGTATTTT. This chain joins TRBV20-1 and TRBJ2-3; 10 positions match TRBD2. Germline V gives CDR1 DFQATT, CDR2 SNEGSKA (reference sequence). V shed 5 bases and J 3 bases; nucleotides not matched to a gene: 11. The CDR3 contains 16 residues.